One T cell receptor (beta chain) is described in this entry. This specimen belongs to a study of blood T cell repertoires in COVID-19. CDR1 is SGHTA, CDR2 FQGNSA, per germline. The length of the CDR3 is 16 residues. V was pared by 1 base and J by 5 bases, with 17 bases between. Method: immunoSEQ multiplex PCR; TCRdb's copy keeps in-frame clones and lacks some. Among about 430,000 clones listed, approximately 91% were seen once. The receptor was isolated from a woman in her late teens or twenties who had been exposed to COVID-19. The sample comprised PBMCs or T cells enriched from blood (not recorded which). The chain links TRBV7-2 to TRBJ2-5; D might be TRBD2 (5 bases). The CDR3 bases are TGTGCCAGCAGCTTAGAAGAGGGCTGGGATTGGGAGACCCAGTACTTC. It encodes CASSLEEGWDWETQYF.